This TCR beta chain was documented in a study of monozygotic twins with inflammatory bowel disease. Findings and caveats of the study: Discordant twins had repertoire similarity that did not differ from that of concordant twins, possibly from limited power.

Notes on this clonotype: Its target is not known.

From its re-call of the 5' RACE reads, TCRdb lists each CDR3 protein once, without DNA. In all, the sample yields 300,000 to 400,000 distinct CDR3 sequences. The clonotype was recovered from a human donor with ulcerative colitis or Crohn's disease, or a healthy co-twin of an affected twin (not recorded which). The sample taken for sequencing was blood.

CDR3 loop: CASSYLEQNTEAFF. This chain connects TRBV7-2 to TRBJ1-1. CDR3 length: 14 residues. Germline CDR1 reads SGHTA; CDR2 reads FQGNSA.